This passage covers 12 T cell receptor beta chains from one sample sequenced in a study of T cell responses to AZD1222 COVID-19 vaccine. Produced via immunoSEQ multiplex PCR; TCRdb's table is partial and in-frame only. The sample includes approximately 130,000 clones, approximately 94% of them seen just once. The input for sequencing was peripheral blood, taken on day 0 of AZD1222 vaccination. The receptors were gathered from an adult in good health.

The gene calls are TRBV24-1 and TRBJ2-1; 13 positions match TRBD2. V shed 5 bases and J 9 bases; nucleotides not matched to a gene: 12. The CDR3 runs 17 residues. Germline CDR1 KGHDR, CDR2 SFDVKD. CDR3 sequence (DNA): TGTGCCACCAGTGTACAAGGACTAGCGGGAGTTCACGGTGAGCAGTTCTTC. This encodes CATSVQGLAGVHGEQFF.

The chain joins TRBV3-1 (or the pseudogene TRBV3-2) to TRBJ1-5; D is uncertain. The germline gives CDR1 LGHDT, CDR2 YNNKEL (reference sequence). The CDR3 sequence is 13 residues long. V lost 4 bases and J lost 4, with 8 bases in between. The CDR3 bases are TGTGCCAGCAGCCTAATGTTAAATCAGCCCCAGCATTTT. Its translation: CASSLMLNQPQHF.

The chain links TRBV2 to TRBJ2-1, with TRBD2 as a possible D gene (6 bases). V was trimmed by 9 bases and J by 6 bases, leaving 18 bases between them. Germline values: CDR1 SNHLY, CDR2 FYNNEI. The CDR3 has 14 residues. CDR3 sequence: CARMTRAGTNEQFF. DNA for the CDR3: TGTGCCAGAATGACTCGGGCGGGAACCAATGAGCAGTTCTTC.

The CDR3 here is CASSRPWDSVNEQFF. The CDR3 DNA is TGTGCCAGCAGCCGCCCTTGGGACAGTGTCAATGAGCAGTTCTTC. The genes are TRBV6-5 and TRBJ2-1; 7 positions match TRBD1. The germline V gene has CDR1 MNHEY and CDR2 SVGAGI. With 6 bases clipped from V and 6 bases from J, the junction kept 11 bases outside the gene matches. The CDR3 loop spans 15 amino acids.

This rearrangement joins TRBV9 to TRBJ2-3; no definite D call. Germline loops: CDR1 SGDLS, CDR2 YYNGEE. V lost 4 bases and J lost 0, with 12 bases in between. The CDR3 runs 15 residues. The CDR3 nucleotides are TGTGCCAGCAGCCCAAGGCGGTCTAGCACAGATACGCAGTATTTT. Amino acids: CASSPRRSSTDTQYF.

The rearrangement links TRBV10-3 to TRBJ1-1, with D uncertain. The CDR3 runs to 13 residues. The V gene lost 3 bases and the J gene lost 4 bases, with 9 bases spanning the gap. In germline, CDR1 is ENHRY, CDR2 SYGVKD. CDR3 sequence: CAISDTGITEAFF. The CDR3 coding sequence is TGTGCCATCAGTGACACGGGTATCACTGAAGCTTTCTTT.

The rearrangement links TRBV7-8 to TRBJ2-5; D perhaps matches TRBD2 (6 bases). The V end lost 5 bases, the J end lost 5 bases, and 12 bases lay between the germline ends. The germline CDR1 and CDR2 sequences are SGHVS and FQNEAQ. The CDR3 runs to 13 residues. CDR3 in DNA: TGTGCCAGCAGCCGGACGGCGGGGGAGACCCAGTACTTC. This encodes CASSRTAGETQYF.

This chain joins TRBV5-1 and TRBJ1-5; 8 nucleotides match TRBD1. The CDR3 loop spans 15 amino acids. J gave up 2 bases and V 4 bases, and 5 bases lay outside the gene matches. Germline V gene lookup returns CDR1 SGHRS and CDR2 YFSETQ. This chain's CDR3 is CASSTTGQGNQPQHF. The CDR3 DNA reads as TGCGCCAGCAGCACGACGGGACAGGGCAATCAGCCCCAGCATTTT.

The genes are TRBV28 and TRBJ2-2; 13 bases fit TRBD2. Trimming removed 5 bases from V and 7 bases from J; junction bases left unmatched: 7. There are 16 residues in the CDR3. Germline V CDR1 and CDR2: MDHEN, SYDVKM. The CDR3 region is CASSLTSGRSSGELFF. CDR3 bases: TGTGCCAGCAGTCTGACTAGCGGGAGGTCTAGCGGGGAGCTGTTTTTT.

CDR3 residues: CASSKGTGGSEAFF. As DNA, the CDR3 is TGCGCCAGCTCCAAAGGGACAGGCGGCTCTGAAGCTTTCTTT. The chain uses TRBV5-1 and TRBJ1-1; 8 bases are a match to TRBD1. CDR3 length equals 14 residues. J was trimmed by 6 bases and V by 7 bases; bases with no gene match: 11. Per germline, CDR1 SGHRS and CDR2 YFSETQ. Full variable domain (rest looked up from reference TRBV5-1 and TRBJ1-1): KAGVTQTPRYLIKTRGQQVTLSCSPISGHRSVSWYQQTPGQGLQFLFEYFSETQRNKGNFPGRFSGRQFSNSRSEMNVSTLELGDSALYLCASSKGTGGSEAFFGQGTRLTVV.

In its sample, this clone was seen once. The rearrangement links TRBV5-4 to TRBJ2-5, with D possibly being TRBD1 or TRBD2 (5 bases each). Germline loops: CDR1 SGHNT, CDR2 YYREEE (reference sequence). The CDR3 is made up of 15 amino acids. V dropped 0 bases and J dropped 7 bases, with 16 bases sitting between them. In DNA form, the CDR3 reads TGTGCCAGCAGCTTGGCGGAGGCAGGGAGTGGGACCCAGTACTTC. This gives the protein CASSLAEAGSGTQYF.

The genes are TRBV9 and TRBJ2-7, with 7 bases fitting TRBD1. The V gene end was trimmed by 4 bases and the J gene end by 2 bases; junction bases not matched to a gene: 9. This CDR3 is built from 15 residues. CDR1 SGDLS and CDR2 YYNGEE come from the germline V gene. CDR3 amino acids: CASSTTGQPTYEQYF. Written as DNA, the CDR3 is TGTGCCAGCAGCACTACGGGACAGCCCACCTACGAGCAGTACTTC.